This T cell receptor (beta chain) is drawn from a study of regulatory T cells in long-lasting Graves disease. In its sample, this clonotype was seen once. In building TCR beta libraries, iRepertoire HTBI primers were used together with Arm-PCR of CDR3 regions. One entry per CDR3 protein, called by TCRdb with MiXCR from the multiplex PCR reads. Among more than 450,000 distinct CDR3 sequences, around 15% were seen once, and the ten largest hold 12%. The time point here: newly diagnosed GD, antithyroid drugs for less than 3 months. Construction of the TCR library relied on RNA isolated from PBMCs. Germline V lookup: CDR1 KGHDR, CDR2 SFDVKD. The germline V and J ends were trimmed by 3 bases and 6 bases, with 2 bases remaining between them. CDR3 length: 11 residues. These data were also filed under a second study, of T cells in Graves' hyperthyroidism and ophthalmopathy. That work adds: The TCR CDR3 was amplified in a first-round RT-PCR using the HTBI primer set.

The sequence was obtained from a man in his forties with Graves disease. Sequencing was performed on peripheral blood mononuclear cells (PBMCs), taken at new diagnosis, from a patient treated with antithyroid drugs. The J gene is TRBJ2-1, the V gene TRBV24-1; D ambiguous. The CDR3 loop reads CATSDINEQFF. CDR3 nucleotides: TGTGCCACCAGTGATATCAATGAGCAGTTCTTC.